The rows below give T cell receptor beta chains drawn from one sample of a study of metastatic and nonmetastatic thyroid tumors. TCRdb re-called the PCR reads with MiXCR. The sample lists some 30,000 clones; around 30% were seen once. Sequenced material: blood. These receptors all come from a female donor with papillary thyroid cancer or a benign thyroid nodule (not recorded which). Some clones in this sample may be carry-over from other donors' samples. The CDR3 runs from the conserved cysteine through the conserved F or W. The D gene is left open where the match is weak. Clone size is shown for a subset of rows, as once, few, many or a class of expanded clone.

v_call	clone_size	d_call	j_call	cdr3_nt	cdr3_aa
TRBV28	many	TRBD1	TRBJ2-1	TGTGCCAGCAGGACTCCGGGACAGGGGAAGAATGAGCAGTTCTTC	CASRTPGQGKNEQFF
TRBV5-1	many	TRBD1	TRBJ1-1	TGCGCCAGCAGCCTGTGGGACAGGCCTATGAACACTGAAGCTTTCTTT	CASSLWDRPMNTEAFF
TRBV28	many	TRBD1	TRBJ1-1	TGTGCCGGAACACAGACTACAGGGGACACTGAAGCTTTCTTT	CAGTQTTGDTEAFF
TRBV6-1	few	TRBD2	TRBJ2-1	TGTGCCAGCAGTGCCGGGACTAGCGGATACAATGAGCAGTTCTTC	CASSAGTSGYNEQFF
TRBV5-1	NA	NA	TRBJ2-7	TGCGCCAGCAGCCCCCTAGGGAAACCGGGGAACGAGCATTACTTC	CASSPLGKPGNEHYF
TRBV29-1	many	NA	TRBJ2-7	TGCAGCGTTGAAATAAGGGACTCGCCGTACGAGCAGTACTTC	CSVEIRDSPYEQYF
TRBV25-1	medium-sized	TRBD2	TRBJ2-3	TGTGCCAGCACTAGCGGGAGCACAGATACGCAGTATTTT	CASTSGSTDTQYF
TRBV7-2	many	TRBD1	TRBJ1-1	TGTGCCAGCAGCCCATACAGGGGAACAGGGACTGAAGCTTTCTTT	CASSPYRGTGTEAFF
TRBV12-3/TRBV12-4	NA	NA	TRBJ2-2	TGTGCCAGCACCTCCCGGGCCAGGGGGACCGCGGGGGAGCAGTTTTTT	CASTSRARGTAGEQFF
TRBV7-6	NA	NA	TRBJ2-1	TGTGCCAGCAGCTTAGAAGGTGACGGTAGTCCCCGGGCGCAGTTCTTC	CASSLEGDGSPRAQFF
TRBV6-1	NA	NA	TRBJ1-4	TGTGCCAGCAGTCAGCAGGACGGCCAGCAACAAAAACTGTTTTTT	CASSQQDGQQQKLFF
TRBV7-9	NA	NA	TRBJ2-7	TGTGCCAGCATCCCGGTATCCACCTACGAGCAGTACTTC	CASIPVSTYEQYF
TRBV19	NA	TRBD1	TRBJ1-4	TGTGCCAGTACGGAGCCAGGGGGGGAGGAAACACTGTTTTTT	CASTEPGGEETLFF
TRBV12-3/TRBV12-4	NA	TRBD1	TRBJ1-4	TGTGCCAGCAGTTCCCATCACGACAGGGAGGGGTTTTTT	CASSSHHDREGFF
TRBV20-1	NA	NA	TRBJ1-6	TGCAGTGCTGGAGATAGTGGCATGGATTCTTCGCCCCTCCACTTT	CSAGDSGMDSSPLHF
TRBV29-1	NA	NA	TRBJ2-1	TGCAGCGTTGAAAATCATGAGCAGTTCTTC	CSVENHEQFF
TRBV19	NA	TRBD2	TRBJ2-1	TGTGCCAGTAAGGGCGCGGGAGGGCCAGGGTCCAATGAGCAGTTCTTC	CASKGAGGPGSNEQFF
TRBV2	many	NA	TRBJ2-3	TGTGCCAGCAGTGAAGCGGGCCAAGGCCGGAAGTATTTT	CASSEAGQGRKYF
TRBV4-1	NA	NA	TRBJ1-4	TGCGCCAGCAGACAAGTCTCTGGGACTGCTGGACCTAATGAAAAACTGTTTTTT	CASRQVSGTAGPNEKLFF
TRBV5-1	NA	TRBD1	TRBJ2-2	TGCGCCAGCAGCTTTTCCAGGACAGGGCTTAGAACCGGGGAGCTTTTTTTT	CASSFSRTGLRTGELFF
TRBV5-4	NA	TRBD1	TRBJ1-3	TGTGCCAGCAGCTGGGACAGGGGGCTCGCTCGAAACACCATATATTTT	CASSWDRGLARNTIYF
TRBV19	few	TRBD1	TRBJ1-6	TGTGCCAGTAGTATCCCCGGACAGGGGCCACCCCTCCACTTT	CASSIPGQGPPLHF
TRBV5-1	few	TRBD1	TRBJ1-2	TGCGCCAGCAGCACGGGACAGGGCAACTATGGCTACACCTTC	CASSTGQGNYGYTF
TRBV25-1	many	NA	TRBJ1-6	TGTGCCAGCAGCCCACCAAGGAGGGAGAGCTGGAGGAGCTCCTATAATTCACCCCTCCACTTT	CASSPPRRESWRSSYNSPLHF
TRBV6-5	many	NA	TRBJ1-1	TGTGCCAGCAGTTACGGGCAGGGGTTTATGAACACTGAAGCTTTCTTT	CASSYGQGFMNTEAFF
TRBV7-9	NA	NA	TRBJ2-3	TGTGCCAGCGCTGACTTTCCGGATACGCAGTATTTT	CASADFPDTQYF
TRBV18	many	TRBD2	TRBJ2-7	TGTGCCAGCGTCCGGACTAGCGGTCAAGGCGAGCAGTACTTC	CASVRTSGQGEQYF
TRBV12-3/TRBV12-4	many	NA	TRBJ1-6	TGTGCCACCAGTCCCAATTATAATTCACCCCTCCACTTT	CATSPNYNSPLHF
TRBV2	many	NA	TRBJ2-4	TGTGCCAGCAGTGAAGGCCGGGCCATAAACATTCAGTACTTC	CASSEGRAINIQYF
TRBV6-6	NA	TRBD2	TRBJ2-1	TGTGCCAGCAGTTATACCCAGCGGACTAGCGGGAGAAATGAGCAGTTCTTC	CASSYTQRTSGRNEQFF
TRBV12-3/TRBV12-4	NA	NA	TRBJ2-7	TGTGCCAGCAGTTTAGCCCCTGGTAGCGGCTACGAGCATTACTTC	CASSLAPGSGYEHYF
TRBV27	many	NA	TRBJ1-1	TGTGCCAGCAGGCCGTCCGGGACTCCTTCGGTGCAAGCTTTCTTT	CASRPSGTPSVQAFF
TRBV6-2/TRBV6-3	many	NA	TRBJ2-2	TGTGCCAGCAGTGGCAGCATGCAGGGGAGGGCCGGGGAGCTGTTTTTT	CASSGSMQGRAGELFF
TRBV12-3/TRBV12-4	NA	TRBD1	TRBJ2-7	TGTGCCAGCAGTCAAACACCGGGACAGGGGCAAGAGGAGCAGTACTTC	CASSQTPGQGQEEQYF
TRBV3-1	many	NA	TRBJ2-5	TGTGCCAGCAGCCAACAACAAGAGACCCAGTACTTC	CASSQQQETQYF
TRBV7-7	many	NA	TRBJ2-5	TGTGCTAGCAGCTTAGCTAGTCAAGAGACCCAGTACTTC	CASSLASQETQYF
TRBV11-2	NA	TRBD2	TRBJ2-7	TGTGCCAGCAGCTTAGGTACTAGCGCCGCCTACGAGCAGTACTTC	CASSLGTSAAYEQYF
TRBV30	NA	TRBD1	TRBJ2-7	TGTGCCTGGAGTCGGGGACAGGGAGTCTACGAGCAGTACTTC	CAWSRGQGVYEQYF
TRBV28	NA	TRBD1	TRBJ2-7	TGTGCCAGCAGTTCGCTATCGACAGGGTTAGGAGGCTACGAGCAGTACTTC	CASSSLSTGLGGYEQYF
TRBV4-3	many	TRBD1	TRBJ2-7	TGCGCCAGCAGCCAAAGGACCCCAAACTCAGGGGGCGAGCAGTACTTC	CASSQRTPNSGGEQYF
TRBV28	many	NA	TRBJ1-2	TGTGCCAGCAGTTGGGCAGCCTATGGCTACACCTTC	CASSWAAYGYTF
TRBV30	NA	NA	TRBJ1-1	TGTGCCTGGAGTGTATGGGGTGGTGCCACTGAAGCTTTCTTT	CAWSVWGGATEAFF
TRBV4-2	NA	TRBD1	TRBJ1-6	TGTGCCAGCAGCCCCCACCCTGGGACAGCGGATAATTCACCCCTCCACTTT	CASSPHPGTADNSPLHF
TRBV12-3/TRBV12-4	few	TRBD1	TRBJ1-6	TGTGCCAGCACCGGACAGGGGAATTCACCCCTCCACTTT	CASTGQGNSPLHF
TRBV12-5	many	NA	TRBJ2-3	TGTGCTAGTGGTTTGGTCCCCCCAGGGACGCAGTATTTT	CASGLVPPGTQYF
TRBV11-2	NA	NA	TRBJ2-5	TGTGCCAGCAGCTTAGAGTGGGGGGCCCTAGGGTACCAAGAGACCCAGTACTTC	CASSLEWGALGYQETQYF